These 20 T cell receptor beta chains share one sample of origin, sequenced in a study of T cells after yellow fever vaccination. MiXCR, applied by TCRdb to the 5' RACE reads, yields one record per CDR3 protein. The data hold fewer than 650,000 distinct CDR3 sequences, with 21% observed a single time. This sample comprised PBMCs, obtained 21 days after the first yellow fever vaccination. All receptors come from a man aged 18 to 29 who received the YFV17D yellow fever vaccine.

This clonotype appeared a few times. The gene calls are TRBV19 and TRBJ2-7; a possible D gene is TRBD1 (6 bases). Germline V lookup: CDR1 LNHDA, CDR2 SQIVND (reference sequence). The length of the CDR3 is 15 residues. V was clipped by 1 base and J by 5 bases, with 15 bases between them. The CDR3 DNA is TGTGCCAGTAGTATAGGCGCGACAGGCACCCACGAGCAGTACTTC. Its protein product is CASSIGATGTHEQYF.

The rearrangement uses TRBV5-4 and TRBJ1-4; 8 bases fit TRBD1. This CDR3 has 20 residues. Per germline, CDR1 SGHNT and CDR2 YYREEE (reference sequence). With V trimmed by 0 bases and J by 2 bases, 15 bases remained unmatched. The CDR3 region is CASSLESAGQGRVTNEKLFF. CDR3 coding DNA: TGTGCCAGCAGCTTGGAGTCGGCAGGACAGGGTCGGGTTACTAATGAAAAACTGTTTTTT.

V usage is TRBV5-1 and J usage is TRBJ2-1, with D perhaps matching TRBD1 or TRBD2 (5 bases each). The CDR3 loop spans 12 amino acids. Deletions cut 4 bases from V and 12 bases from J, with 14 bases between. Per germline, CDR1 SGHRS and CDR2 YFSETQ. The CDR3 DNA follows: TGCGCCAGCAGCCCGGGGCTAGCTTGGCAGTTCTTC. Protein: CASSPGLAWQFF.

The chain is built from TRBV9 and TRBJ1-3, with D uncertain. This CDR3 is 13 amino acids long. The V gene's germline CDR1 is SGDLS and CDR2 YYNGEE. V lost 3 bases to trimming and J lost 0 bases, with 4 bases between them. The CDR3 nucleotides read TGTGCCAGCAGCGACAGCTCTGGAAACACCATATATTTT. Residues: CASSDSSGNTIYF.

In this sample, this clonotype turned up a few times. The chain has TRBV7-2 and TRBJ2-3; 7 bases match TRBD2. Germline V gives CDR1 SGHTA, CDR2 FQGNSA. The CDR3 sequence is 14 residues long. V lost 3 bases and J lost 6; bases outside the gene matches: 6. The CDR3 sequence is CASSFLGGRDTQYF. The CDR3 DNA sequence: TGTGCCAGCAGCTTTTTGGGGGGGAGGGATACGCAGTATTTT.

The V call is TRBV2, the J call TRBJ2-7; D might be TRBD1 (6 bases). Trimming cost V 4 bases and J 10 bases, with 14 bases left between them. The CDR3 is 12 amino acids. The V gene's germline CDR1 is SNHLY and CDR2 FYNNEI. The CDR3 nucleotides read TGTGCCAGCAGTGTCGGGACACCCGTACAGTACGTC. This translates into CASSVGTPVQYV.

The chain couples TRBV15 to TRBJ2-5; D is unclear. The CDR3 spans 13 residues. Trimming took 3 bases from V and 3 from J, leaving 8 bases between them. The germline V gene encodes CDR1 LNHNV and CDR2 YYDKDF (reference sequence). The CDR3 bases are TGTGCCACCAGCAGCCTCCATGAAGAGACCCAGTACTTC. This translates into CATSSLHEETQYF. The full variable domain, in which reference TRBV15 and TRBJ2-5 provide the parts outside the CDR3, is DAMVIQNPRYQVTQFGKPVTLSCSQTLNHNVMYWYQQKSSQAPKLLFHYYDKDFNNEADTPDNFQSRRPNTSFCFLDIRSPGLGDTAMYLCATSSLHEETQYFGPGTRLLVL.

This chain connects TRBV10-3 to TRBJ1-6; D perhaps matches TRBD1 (5 bases). The CDR3 is made up of 13 amino acids. Germline CDR1 is ENHRY and CDR2 is SYGVKD. V lost 10 bases and J lost 8, with 15 bases in between. The CDR3 spells CASADTADSPLHF. The DNA for the CDR3 is TGTGCCAGCGCGGACACCGCGGATTCACCCCTCCACTTT.

This clonotype was found a few times. The chain employs TRBV28 and TRBJ1-2; perhaps TRBD1 as D (6 bases). The CDR3 length is 15 residues. Germline loops: CDR1 MDHEN, CDR2 SYDVKM. The ends were cut back, 4 bases at V and 4 bases at J, with 16 bases in the middle. The CDR3 spells CASSSHPGAAYGYTF. CDR3 coding DNA: TGTGCCAGCAGTTCCCATCCGGGGGCGGCCTATGGCTACACCTTC.

The V and J genes are TRBV4-2 and TRBJ2-5; 11 bases agree with TRBD2. The CDR3 consists of 16 residues. V gave up 4 bases and J gave up 2 bases; unmatched junction bases: 6. The V gene's germline CDR1 is LGHNA and CDR2 YNFKEQ. CDR3 region: CASSPFSGGAQETQYF. The CDR3 DNA reads as TGTGCCAGCAGCCCCTTTAGCGGGGGGGCACAAGAGACCCAGTACTTC.

The rearrangement joins TRBV5-1 to TRBJ2-2; TRBD1 aligns across 8 bases. The length of the CDR3 is 16 residues. From germline, CDR1 is SGHRS and CDR2 YFSETQ. The V gene end was trimmed by 1 base and the J gene end by 4 bases; junction bases not matched to a gene: 6. The DNA for the CDR3 is TGCGCCAGCAGCTTGATCTTCGGACAGGGCACCGGGGAGCTGTTTTTT. Translated, it gives CASSLIFGQGTGELFF.

V is TRBV6-1 and J is TRBJ2-5; a weak D match, TRBD1 (6 bases). Trimming shortened V by 5 bases and J by 7 bases, and 20 bases separated the two germline ends. The germline CDR1 and CDR2 sequences are MNHNS and SASEGT. The length of the CDR3 is 15 residues. CDR3 protein: CASSQSPGTGRTQYF. The CDR3 nucleotides read TGTGCCAGCAGTCAGTCTCCCGGAACAGGGAGGACCCAGTACTTC.

The V gene is TRBV7-2, the J gene TRBJ2-1; D gene unclear. In germline, CDR1 is SGHTA, CDR2 FQGNSA. The CDR3 is made up of 14 amino acids. The germline V and J ends were trimmed by 6 bases and 6 bases, with 15 bases remaining between them. CDR3 sequence: CASRISWVPNEQFF. The CDR3 DNA sequence: TGTGCCAGCAGAATCTCTTGGGTCCCCAATGAGCAGTTCTTC.

The V call is TRBV7-9, the J call TRBJ2-1; unclear D gene. In germline, CDR1 is SEHNR, CDR2 FQNEAQ (reference sequence). V lost 6 bases to trimming and J lost 12 bases, with 12 bases between them. This CDR3 comprises 11 residues. CDR3 bases: TGTGCCAGCAGATTGCTTGGACGGCAGTTCTTC. This gives the protein CASRLLGRQFF.

In its sample, this clonotype was seen a few times. The chain carries TRBV12-3 or TRBV12-4 and TRBJ2-1, with a possible D match to TRBD1 (5 bases). The CDR3 has 13 residues. V was shortened by 6 bases and J by 5 bases, with 11 bases between the two germline ends. The CDR3 DNA follows: TGTGCCAGCAGGGTACAGGAACACAATGAGCAGTTCTTC. Protein sequence: CASRVQEHNEQFF.

The chain joins TRBV29-1 to TRBJ1-1; TRBD1 agrees at 8 bases. The V gene's germline CDR1 is SQVTM and CDR2 ANQGSEA. V dropped 6 bases and J dropped 5; count of bases not matched to a gene: 8. The CDR3 runs to 13 residues. The CDR3 DNA reads TGCAGCGTCCCACAGGGGGGGGGAACTGAAGCTTTCTTT. Translating it yields CSVPQGGGTEAFF.

This clonotype turned up a few times. This sequence joins TRBV7-2 and TRBJ2-1; D not certain. Germline CDR1 and CDR2: SGHTA and FQGNSA. Trimming shortened V by 3 bases and J by 6 bases, and 12 bases separated the two germline ends. This CDR3 has 14 residues. CDR3 in amino acids: CASSFTVGFNEQFF. DNA for the CDR3: TGTGCCAGCAGCTTCACGGTCGGTTTCAATGAGCAGTTCTTC.

This clonotype showed up many times. The chain couples TRBV7-9 to TRBJ2-5; 13 bases are a match to TRBD2. The V and J ends lost 1 base and 9 bases, in that order; junction bases with no gene match: 8. CDR1 is SEHNR, CDR2 FQNEAQ, per germline (reference sequence). The CDR3 spans 16 residues. CDR3 sequence (DNA): TGTGCCAGCAGCTTAGGACTAGCGGGGGGCCAAGAATCCCAGTACTTC. Protein product: CASSLGLAGGQESQYF.

The rearrangement joins TRBV10-3 to TRBJ2-7; a weak D match, TRBD2 (6 bases). V lost 6 bases and J lost 0, with 21 bases in between. CDR3 size: 17 residues. Germline-derived CDR1 and CDR2 are ENHRY and SYGVKD. CDR3 bases: TGTGCCATCAGACAGAGGGACGGGAGCGGGCCCTCCTACGAGCAGTACTTC. It encodes CAIRQRDGSGPSYEQYF.

In the case of this clonotype: At one end, the junction sequence differs from germline, possibly due to a read error. The genes are TRBV2 and TRBJ2-7; 16 nucleotides line up with TRBD2. CDR1 is SNHLY and CDR2 is FYNNEI in the germline V gene. The CDR3 contains 18 residues. The CDR3 spells CACSSGTSGGDRSYEQYF. CDR3 nucleotide sequence: TGTGCCTGCAGTTCCGGGACTAGCGGGGGGGACCGCTCCTACGAGCAGTACTTC.